The entry below gives a single T cell receptor beta chain sequence along with its context. These data come from a study of blood T cell repertoires in COVID-19. V trimming: 8 bases; J trimming: 0 bases; junction bases outside the gene matches: 8. Per germline, CDR1 LGHDT and CDR2 YNNKEL (reference sequence). The CDR3 has 16 amino acids. Study processing details: It was from reference gene primer amplification that nucleated cell counts were estimated. Libraries were prepared by immunoSEQ multiplex PCR; TCRdb keeps only in-frame clonotypes and omits some of them. V and J calls and clone size are given by that table; D and trimming were obtained from the DNA. The sample holds around 240,000 clones, around 84% seen once.

The source is a man aged 35-49 years with acute or convalescent COVID-19. The sequenced material came from peripheral blood. The J gene is TRBJ2-2, the V gene TRBV3-1 (or the pseudogene TRBV3-2), with TRBD2 matching over 8 bases. CDR3: CASRPGRGANTGELFF. For the CDR3, the DNA is TGTGCCAGCCGCCCCGGGAGGGGCGCGAACACCGGGGAGCTGTTTTTT.